This TCR beta chain was identified during a study of cytomegalovirus exposure and HLA in healthy donors. Study-wide findings and caveats: A missense variant in DCLRE1C was later tied to TCR beta V- and J-gene trimming. A few V segments could not be told apart, such as TRBV6-2 and TRBV6-3, and were left out.

The germline V gene encodes CDR1 ENHRY and CDR2 SYGVKD. Trimming cost V 11 bases and J 2 bases, with 13 bases left between them. The CDR3 extends over 13 amino acids. Use of 60 Vbeta and 13 Jbeta primers characterized the PCR. The assay was immunoSEQ multiplex PCR, and TCRdb's table has in-frame clones only and misses some. The sample lists 210,000 or so clones, 78% occurring once. This clone occurred a few times. Its antigen is not known. This chain joins TRBV10-3 and TRBJ1-3; tentatively, D is TRBD1 (5 bases). The TCR sequence derives from a boy younger than 18 in good health and CMV-seronegative. The sample consisted of PBMCs. CDR3 sequence (DNA): TGTGCCGCTTACAGGTCGGCTGGAAACACCATATATTTT. It translates to CAAYRSAGNTIYF.